This entry features one TCR beta chain sequence. What it recognizes is unknown. The entry originates in a study of human T cells and chemical hapten exposure. About the research overall: Mostly female, the patients presented with alopecia areata, totalis or universalis. Regarding the study as a whole: Sensitization with DPC brought no change to TCRs above 1 in 1000 in frequency.

Germline V gene sequence: CDR1 DFQATT, CDR2 SNEGSKA (reference sequence). This CDR3 spans 13 amino acids. Deletions cut 2 bases from V and 2 bases from J, with 9 bases between. Time point noted: patch test 1, 2 weeks after DPC sensitization. Treatment specified: therapeutic diphenylcyclopropenone sensitization with weekly scalp DPC. TCRdb reanalysed the RACE reads using MiXCR and keeps one entry per CDR3 protein. The sample lists around 52,000 distinct CDR3 sequences, approximately 9.3% occurring once. V and J are TRBV20-1 and TRBJ2-5; D unclear. The sequence was obtained from a woman aged 40 to 50 with alopecia areata. Some clones in this sample may be carry-over from other donors' samples. The input for sequencing was whole blood, taken in connection with sensitization to the hapten diphenylcyclopropenone (DPC). CDR3 DNA: TGCAGTGCTAGACGGGCTACGCAAGAGACCCAGTACTTC. It codes for CSARRATQETQYF.